This entry is about one T cell receptor beta chain. The data originate from a study of blood T cell repertoires in COVID-19. Original data processing: Estimation of nucleated cell counts relied on the amplification of reference gene primers. Repertoires were generated with immunoSEQ multiplex PCR, while TCRdb's copy carries only in-frame clones and drops some. V, J and clone size derive from that table, while D and trimming were established from the DNA sequence. The sample holds around 220,000 clones; approximately 87% are singletons and the top ten take 2.2%. Trimming took 8 bases from V and 8 from J, leaving 16 bases between them. This CDR3 is 13 amino acids long. Germline loops: CDR1 SGHAT, CDR2 FQDESV (reference sequence).

The sequence came from a woman between 50 and 59 years old with acute or convalescent COVID-19. Source material: peripheral blood. The chain uses TRBV11-1 and TRBJ2-1; D may be TRBD2 (5 bases). CDR3 in DNA: TGTGCCAGCCGACTAACTGGTGGCCATGAGCAGTTCTTC. Its protein is CASRLTGGHEQFF.